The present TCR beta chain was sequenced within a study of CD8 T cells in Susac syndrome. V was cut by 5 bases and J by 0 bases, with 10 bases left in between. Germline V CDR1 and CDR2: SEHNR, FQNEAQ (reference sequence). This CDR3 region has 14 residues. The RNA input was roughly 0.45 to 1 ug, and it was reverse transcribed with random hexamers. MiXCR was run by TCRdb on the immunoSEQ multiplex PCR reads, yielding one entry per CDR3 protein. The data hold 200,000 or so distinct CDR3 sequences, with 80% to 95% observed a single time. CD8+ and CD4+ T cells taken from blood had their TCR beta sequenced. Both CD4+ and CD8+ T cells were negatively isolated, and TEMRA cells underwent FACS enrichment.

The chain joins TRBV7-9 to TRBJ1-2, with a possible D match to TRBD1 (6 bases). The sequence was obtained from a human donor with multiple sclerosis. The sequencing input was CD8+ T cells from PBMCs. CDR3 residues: CASSKGQSNYGYTF. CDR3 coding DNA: TGTGCCAGCAGCAAAGGACAGTCTAACTATGGCTACACCTTC.